The entry below gives a single T cell receptor (beta chain) sequence along with its context. Its antigen is currently unknown. Scientists amplified the TCR beta CDR3 regions from RNA transcripts. HTBI primers primed a first-round RT-PCR, and a second-round multiplex PCR followed. Via MiXCR, TCRdb re-called the multiplex PCR reads, giving one row per CDR3 protein. The data contain 600,000 to 950,000 distinct CDR3 sequences, 35% to 50% of them seen just once; the ten biggest clones take up roughly 46%. This sample stems from a study of Graves' ophthalmopathy and Graves' hyperthyroidism. Study-wide results and limits: As the model predicted ophthalmopathy progression, it achieved a sensitivity of 70% to 71% and a specificity of about 72%. Blood also held most thyroid clonotypes expanded above 0.001 frequency.

Other autoimmune diseases, uncontrolled infections, pregnancy or lactation excluded patients from enrollment. This receptor was identified in an adult man with Graves' ophthalmopathy. Sequencing used peripheral blood.

CDR3 sequence (DNA): TGTGCCAGCAGGGTGGGACAGAAGCAAGAGACCCAGTACTTC. Its protein is CASRVGQKQETQYF. The chain uses TRBV2 and TRBJ2-5; 7 nucleotides agree with TRBD1. In germline, CDR1 is SNHLY, CDR2 FYNNEI. The CDR3 length is 14 residues. Trimming took 6 bases from V and 2 from J; bases not matched to a gene: 6. Full variable domain (remainder filled in from reference TRBV2 and TRBJ2-5): EPEVTQTPSHQVTQMGQEVILRCVPISNHLYFYWYRQILGQKVEFLVSFYNNEISEKSEIFDDQFSVERPDGSNFTLKIRSTKLEDSAMYFCASRVGQKQETQYFGPGTRLLVL.